What follows are 26 T cell receptor beta chains derived from one specimen sequenced in a study of long-term antiretroviral therapy in people with HIV. The libraries were made with immunoSEQ v3.0 at survey level. TCRdb keeps only in-frame clones here, not all; method: immunoSEQ multiplex PCR. Among over 25,000 clones listed, 80% to 90% were seen once. The specimen comprised unsorted PBMCs, sampled 3 years after starting antiretroviral therapy. The receptor source for this set is a man aged 40-49 years with HIV.

The chain employs TRBV5-5 and TRBJ2-5; 7 bases are shared with TRBD1. Germline CDR1 is SGHKS and CDR2 is YYEKEE (reference sequence). With V trimmed by 4 bases and J by 0 bases, 15 bases remained unmatched. This CDR3 contains 18 residues. The CDR3 reads CASSRLTGTAYYQETQYF. Written as DNA, the CDR3 is TGTGCCAGCAGCCGACTGACAGGGACAGCCTATTACCAAGAGACCCAGTACTTC.

V gene TRBV7-8 combines with J gene TRBJ2-6; D is unresolved. Per germline, CDR1 SGHVS and CDR2 FQNEAQ. The ends were cut back, 0 bases at V and 0 bases at J, with 9 bases in the middle. CDR3 length: 17 residues. The CDR3 loop is CASSLADVPSGANVLTF. In DNA, the CDR3 is TGTGCCAGCAGCTTAGCTGATGTACCCTCTGGGGCCAACGTCCTGACTTTC.

The chain is built from TRBV9 and TRBJ2-5; 8 bases line up with TRBD2. The CDR3 has 15 amino acids. The trim removed 3 bases at V and 1 base at J, leaving 5 bases unmatched. Germline CDR1 and CDR2: SGDLS and YYNGEE. CDR3 loop: CASSAGGVPQETQYF. The CDR3 coding sequence is TGTGCCAGCAGCGCGGGGGGGGTTCCCCAAGAGACCCAGTACTTC.

Comment on this clone: A junction boundary mismatches the germline segment, possibly from a read error. The V and J genes are TRBV7-7 and TRBJ2-5; TRBD1 aligns across 7 bases. The CDR3 extends over 15 amino acids. CDR1 and CDR2 (germline): SSHAT, FNYEAQ (reference sequence). Written as DNA, the CDR3 is TGTGCTAGCAGCTTAGCCCCGGGACAGCAAGAGACCCAGTACTTC. Protein product: CASSLAPGQQETQYF.

This clone appeared once. This chain connects TRBV6-5 to TRBJ2-1; TRBD1 matches at 9 bases. Per the germline V gene, CDR1 is MNHEY and CDR2 is SVGAGI. Unmatched junction bases numbered 7, after V lost 1 base and J lost 6 bases. The CDR3 covers 16 residues. In DNA form, the CDR3 reads TGTGCCAGCAGTTACTGGCGGGGACAGGGCTTCAATGAGCAGTTCTTC. Translation gives CASSYWRGQGFNEQFF.

V is TRBV30 and J is TRBJ2-1, with TRBD2 matching over 9 bases. CDR3 length: 15 amino acids. With 2 bases clipped from V and 3 bases from J, the junction kept 5 bases outside the gene matches. CDR1 GTSNPN and CDR2 SVGIG come from the germline V gene (reference sequence). The CDR3 sequence: CAWSLAGESYNEQFF. The CDR3 coding sequence is TGTGCCTGGAGTTTAGCGGGAGAAAGCTACAATGAGCAGTTCTTC.

The chain employs TRBV2 and TRBJ1-4; 7 positions match TRBD1. The CDR3 spans 15 residues. CDR1 and CDR2 (germline): SNHLY, FYNNEI. V was clipped by 4 bases and J by 6 bases; unmatched bases: 8. CDR3 sequence reads: CASSAVRGQYEKLFF. The CDR3 nucleotides are TGTGCCAGCAGTGCGGTGAGGGGGCAGTATGAAAAACTGTTTTTT.

In its sample, this clone was seen a few times. The chain recombines TRBV7-6 with TRBJ2-7; 7 positions agree with TRBD1. The CDR3 length is 15 residues. Germline V CDR1 and CDR2: SGHVS, FNYEAQ. Unmatched junction bases numbered 12, after V lost 5 bases and J lost 5 bases. CDR3 coding DNA: TGTGCCAGCAGCCCAGGTGGACAGGCGTCGAACGAGCAGTACTTC. Translated, it gives CASSPGGQASNEQYF.

This chain connects TRBV28 to TRBJ1-4; D unresolved. With 2 bases removed from V and 8 bases from J, the gap between germline ends came to 21 bases. The CDR3 runs to 17 residues. Germline V lookup: CDR1 MDHEN, CDR2 SYDVKM. As DNA, the CDR3 is TGTGCCAGCAGTTTAAATGCGAATGGACTGAGGAACGAAAAACTGTTTTTT. Protein sequence: CASSLNANGLRNEKLFF.

This chain connects TRBV4-1 to TRBJ2-3; D ambiguous. Germline loops: CDR1 MGHRA, CDR2 YSYEKL. V gave up 1 base and J gave up 5 bases, with 4 bases separating them. The CDR3 consists of 12 residues. CDR3 loop: CASSQVGDTQYF. The CDR3 region has the DNA TGCGCCAGCAGCCAAGTGGGAGATACGCAGTATTTT.

A single count supports this clone. The chain recombines TRBV18 with TRBJ2-3; 11 bases agree with TRBD2. Germline V CDR1 and CDR2: KGHSH, LQKENI. CDR3 size: 18 residues. V was pared by 0 bases and J by 0 bases, with 5 bases of the junction left unmatched. CDR3: CASSPPRASGGSTDTQYF. The CDR3 coding sequence is TGTGCCAGCTCACCACCAAGGGCTAGCGGGGGGAGCACAGATACGCAGTATTTT.

The chain carries TRBV7-3 and TRBJ2-7, with a tentative D call TRBD2 (6 bases). The CDR3 is 13 amino acids. CDR1 SGHTA and CDR2 FQGTGA come from the germline V gene. Trimming pared 3 bases from V and 4 bases from J, leaving 10 bases between. As DNA, the CDR3 is TGTGCCAGCAGCTTGAACGGGGGATACGAGCAGTACTTC. Its translation: CASSLNGGYEQYF.

This clone was observed a few times. This chain joins TRBV28 and TRBJ2-7; D remains unclear. The CDR3 covers 14 residues. Trimming shortened V by 2 bases and J by 0 bases, and 8 bases separated the two germline ends. In germline, CDR1 is MDHEN, CDR2 SYDVKM. The CDR3 here is CASSLVVTSYEQYF. In DNA form, the CDR3 reads TGTGCCAGCAGTTTAGTGGTAACCTCCTACGAGCAGTACTTC.

This chain connects TRBV9 to TRBJ2-7; weak D call: TRBD1 (6 bases). V lost 0 bases to trimming and J lost 2 bases, with 9 bases between them. This CDR3 has 14 amino acids. Germline values: CDR1 SGDLS, CDR2 YYNGEE. The CDR3 DNA follows: TGTGCCAGCAGCGTAGGAGCAGGGGCCTACGAGCAGTACTTC. It is translated as CASSVGAGAYEQYF.

The chain carries TRBV27 and TRBJ2-3; no reliable D call. This CDR3 is built from 14 residues. Trimming took off 3 bases at V and 1 base at J, with 8 bases between the two ends. Germline V gene sequence: CDR1 MNHEY, CDR2 SMNVEV (reference sequence). The CDR3 DNA is TGTGCCAGCAGTTTTGTCGCAGGCACAGATACGCAGTATTTT. Its protein product is CASSFVAGTDTQYF.

This clone is a singleton in its sample. V is TRBV15 and J is TRBJ2-7; tentatively, D is TRBD2 (6 bases). The ends were cut back, 3 bases at V and 6 bases at J, with 9 bases in the middle. Looked up from germline, CDR1 is LNHNV and CDR2 is YYDKDF (reference sequence). The CDR3 spans 12 residues. The CDR3 DNA sequence: TGTGCCACCAGCAGGGGGGGAGGCGAGCAGTACTTC. It specifies CATSRGGGEQYF.

J is TRBJ2-3 and V is TRBV15; D ambiguous. The germline V gene encodes CDR1 LNHNV and CDR2 YYDKDF (reference sequence). This CDR3 has 14 amino acids. With 4 bases removed from V and 5 bases from J, the gap between germline ends came to 13 bases. The chain's CDR3 is CATSTMPGIDTQYF. CDR3 sequence (DNA): TGTGCCACCAGCACCATGCCGGGCATAGATACGCAGTATTTT.

The rearrangement links TRBV10-3 to TRBJ2-2, with TRBD1 identical over 10 bases. This CDR3 region has 17 residues. The V and J ends lost 7 bases and 0 bases, in that order; junction bases with no gene match: 8. The V gene's germline CDR1 is ENHRY and CDR2 SYGVKD. CDR3 bases: TGTGCCATCATGTTCGGACAGGGGGTTTCGAACACCGGGGAGCTGTTTTTT. Encoded protein: CAIMFGQGVSNTGELFF.

This clone showed up just once. This rearrangement joins TRBV27 to TRBJ1-2, with unresolved D. Trimming took off 4 bases at V and 6 bases at J, with 15 bases between the two ends. Germline V gene data show CDR1 as MNHEY and CDR2 as SMNVEV (reference sequence). The CDR3 is 14 amino acids. CDR3 amino acids: CASSSTGPRHGYTF. The CDR3, as DNA: TGTGCCAGCAGTTCGACCGGGCCTCGGCATGGCTACACCTTC.

The CDR3 region is CASSRAGRYDQDYNEQFF. In DNA, the CDR3 is TGTGCCAGCAGTAGAGCGGGGAGATACGACCAAGACTACAATGAGCAGTTCTTC. V gene TRBV5-4 combines with J gene TRBJ2-1, with 7 bases fitting TRBD2. Germline V gene data show CDR1 as SGHNT and CDR2 as YYREEE (reference sequence). The V segment lost 5 bases and the J segment 3 bases; nucleotides outside the gene matches: 17. The CDR3 covers 18 residues.

The chain is built from TRBV5-1 and TRBJ1-1, with 8 bases identical to TRBD1. Looked up from germline, CDR1 is SGHRS and CDR2 is YFSETQ. V lost 1 base, J lost 1 base, and 3 bases stayed unmatched. CDR3 size: 15 residues. CDR3 nucleotides: TGCGCCAGCAGCTTGCAGGGGGCGGCGAACACTGAAGCTTTCTTT. Translation: CASSLQGAANTEAFF.

The rearrangement uses TRBV11-2 and TRBJ2-2, with D possibly matching TRBD1 (6 bases). V lost 6 bases, J lost 2 bases, and 10 bases lay in between. Germline lookup yields CDR1 SGHAT and CDR2 FQNNGV. CDR3 length: 14 amino acids. In nucleotides, the CDR3 is TGTGCCAGCAGGAGCAGGGGCAACACCGGGGAGCTGTTTTTT. As protein: CASRSRGNTGELFF.

Here the CDR3 reads CASRSGTPGETQYF. The CDR3 DNA follows: TGTGCCAGCAGGTCCGGGACTCCGGGGGAGACCCAGTACTTC. The chain carries TRBV28 and TRBJ2-5, with TRBD2 as a possible D gene (6 bases). There are 14 residues in the CDR3. Germline V lookup: CDR1 MDHEN, CDR2 SYDVKM. V was trimmed by 6 bases and J by 5 bases, leaving 16 bases between them. The full variable domain, rest sourced from reference TRBV28 and TRBJ2-5, is DVKVTQSSRYLVKRTGEKVFLECVQDMDHENMFWYRQDPGLGLRLIYFSYDVKMKEKGDIPEGYSVSREKKERFSLILESASTNQTSMYLCASRSGTPGETQYFGPGTRLLVL.

V is TRBV5-4 and J is TRBJ2-7; D possibly corresponds to TRBD2 (6 bases). This CDR3 has 16 amino acids. Germline assignment: CDR1 SGHNT and CDR2 YYREEE (reference sequence). The V end lost 1 base, the J end lost 0 bases, and 14 bases lay between the germline ends. The CDR3 loop reads CASSLLSSAHSYEQYF. In DNA form, the CDR3 reads TGTGCCAGCAGCTTGTTGTCTAGCGCCCACTCCTACGAGCAGTACTTC.

The gene calls are TRBV5-1 and TRBJ2-7, with D unclear. The CDR3 contains 14 residues. Trimming took off 5 bases at V and 0 bases at J, with 12 bases between the two ends. CDR1 and CDR2 from the germline V gene are SGHRS and YFSETQ. CDR3 loop: CASRPEWSSYEQYF. The CDR3 coding sequence is TGCGCCAGCAGGCCCGAGTGGAGCTCCTACGAGCAGTACTTC.

This chain joins TRBV4-1 and TRBJ2-2; 7 nucleotides match TRBD2. The trim removed 1 base at V and 3 bases at J, leaving 8 bases unmatched. The germline V gene encodes CDR1 MGHRA and CDR2 YSYEKL. The CDR3 extends over 17 amino acids. The CDR3 here is CASSQGGNAGDTGELFF. The CDR3 coding sequence is TGCGCCAGCAGCCAAGGGGGGAATGCGGGGGACACCGGGGAGCTGTTTTTT.